These T cell receptor beta chains were read from a single sample in a study of cytomegalovirus exposure and HLA in healthy donors. Profiled with immunoSEQ multiplex PCR; TCRdb holds only in-frame clones, not every one. The data show approximately 140,000 clones, more than 60% seen once. The sequencing input was PBMCs. The receptors were gathered from a male donor in good health and CMV-seronegative. CDR3s include the opening cysteine and the closing phenylalanine or tryptophan. A D gene is named only where the DNA matches it firmly. Clone size is not always given. Where it is, it says once, few, many or a class for expanded clones.

cdr3_aa cdr3_nt d_call j_call v_call clone_size
CASSPPSGGETQYF TGTGCCAGCTCACCACCATCGGGGGGAGAGACCCAGTACTTC TRBD2 TRBJ2-5 TRBV18 once
CASSFGQGAVGEKLFF TGCGCCAGCAGCTTTGGCCAGGGGGCGGTGGGGGAAAAACTGTTTTTT TRBD1 TRBJ1-4 TRBV5-1 -
CASSPSRGTFYGYTF TGTGCCAGCAGCCCGAGCCGGGGAACCTTCTATGGCTACACCTTC - TRBJ1-2 TRBV4-2 -
CATSRDIGQGNEQFF TGTGCCACCAGCAGAGATATAGGACAGGGGAATGAGCAGTTCTTC TRBD1 TRBJ2-1 TRBV15 -
CASEGRTGDNSPLHF TGTGCCTCGGAGGGCAGGACAGGGGATAATTCACCCCTCCACTTT TRBD1 TRBJ1-6 TRBV30 -
CASSDGQGGFSLHF TGTGCCAGCAGCGACGGACAGGGGGGTTTCTCCCTCCACTTT TRBD1 TRBJ1-6 TRBV7-9 -
CASSHQGDRAPEAFF TGTGCCAGCAGTCACCAGGGAGACAGGGCCCCTGAAGCTTTCTTT TRBD1 TRBJ1-1 TRBV25-1 -
CASSLGLAGDNEQFF TGTGCCAGCAGCCTCGGACTAGCGGGGGACAATGAGCAGTTCTTC TRBD2 TRBJ2-1 TRBV7-8 once
CASSPPRTGGNSNQPQHF TGTGCCAGCAGCCCCCCCCGGACAGGGGGGAATAGCAATCAGCCCCAGCATTTT TRBD1 TRBJ1-5 TRBV7-2 -
CASSLGANQPQHF TGTGCCAGCAGCTTGGGAGCTAATCAGCCCCAGCATTTT - TRBJ1-5 TRBV5-6 -
CASSLNEWETQYF TGTGCCAGCAGCTTGAATGAGTGGGAGACCCAGTACTTC - TRBJ2-5 TRBV7-8 once
CASSLASGVDEQFF TGCGCCAGCAGCTTGGCTAGCGGGGTTGATGAGCAGTTCTTC TRBD2 TRBJ2-1 TRBV5-1 once
CASSLDGRSDNYGYPF TGTGCCAGCAGCTTAGACGGGAGATCGGATAACTATGGCTACCCCTTC - TRBJ1-2 TRBV7-9 -
CAISEPGSRTEAFF TGTGCCATCAGTGAGCCAGGGTCGAGGACTGAAGCTTTCTTT - TRBJ1-1 TRBV10-3 -
CASSLSHGGELFF TGTGCCAGCAGCTTATCACATGGCGGGGAGCTGTTTTTT - TRBJ2-2 TRBV11-3 -
CASSLGGAGAVDTQYF TGTGCCAGCAGTTTGGGAGGCGCGGGGGCCGTAGATACGCAGTATTTT - TRBJ2-3 TRBV28 -
CASSLQGNYGYTF TGCGCCAGCAGCTTGCAGGGTAACTATGGCTACACCTTC - TRBJ1-2 TRBV5-1 -
CASKLHGDGSYNEQFF TGTGCCAGCAAACTGCACGGGGATGGCTCCTACAATGAGCAGTTCTTC - TRBJ2-1 TRBV13 few
CASSLIVRGEQFF TGTGCCAGCAGCTTAATAGTCAGAGGCGAGCAGTTCTTC - TRBJ2-1 TRBV7-3 -
CASSGGRDQPQHF TGTGCCAGCAGCGGGGGGCGGGATCAGCCCCAGCATTTT - TRBJ1-5 TRBV2 -
CASSLNVGRAYEQYF TGTGCCAGCAGCTTAAACGTGGGCAGGGCCTACGAGCAGTACTTC - TRBJ2-7 TRBV7-2 -
CATSRGGQSPNYGYTF TGTGCCACCAGCAGAGGGGGACAGTCTCCTAACTATGGCTACACCTTC TRBD1 TRBJ1-2 TRBV15 -
CASSLWGLAEAFF TGTGCCAGCAGCTTGTGGGGGCTGGCTGAAGCTTTCTTT - TRBJ1-1 TRBV7-3 -
CASSRQVEPQHF TGTGCCAGCAGTAGACAGGTCGAGCCCCAGCATTTT - TRBJ1-5 TRBV6-5 few
CASSVAVTGASTDTQYF TGTGCCAGCAGCGTAGCAGTGACAGGGGCTAGCACAGATACGCAGTATTTT TRBD1 TRBJ2-3 TRBV9 -
CASSLRTEYEQYF TGTGCCAGCAGTCTGAGGACAGAATACGAGCAGTACTTC - TRBJ2-7 TRBV2 few
CASSFWGQGMRRGTDTQYF TGTGCCAGCAGCTTCTGGGGACAGGGTATGAGACGAGGAACAGATACGCAGTATTTT TRBD1 TRBJ2-3 TRBV7-9 -
CASSEGTTGNNEQFF TGTGCCAGCAGCGAGGGGACTACGGGTAACAATGAGCAGTTCTTC TRBD2 TRBJ2-1 TRBV6-4 -
CSVEAGGGQPQHF TGCAGCGTTGAAGCAGGGGGCGGGCAGCCCCAGCATTTT TRBD1 TRBJ1-5 TRBV29-1 -
CATNGVWYGYTF TGTGCCACAAACGGGGTTTGGTATGGCTACACCTTC - TRBJ1-2 TRBV19 once
CASSPRTGGMANTEAFF TGTGCCAGCAGCCCAAGGACAGGGGGCATGGCGAACACTGAAGCTTTCTTT TRBD1 TRBJ1-1 TRBV5-5 -
CASSGQDSPLHF TGCGCCAGCAGTGGACAGGATTCACCCCTCCACTTT - TRBJ1-6 TRBV10-1 -
CASTTGGGAYTEAFF TGTGCCAGCACAACTGGAGGGGGCGCTTACACTGAAGCTTTCTTT TRBD1 TRBJ1-1 TRBV28 -
CASSLGGQGASYTF TGTGCCAGCAGCCTTGGAGGGCAGGGAGCAAGCTACACCTTC - TRBJ1-2 TRBV7-6 -
CASSPGTNYEQYF TGTGCCAGCAGCCCCGGGACTAACTACGAGCAGTACTTC TRBD2 TRBJ2-7 TRBV5-6 -
CATSRDSSARILYEQYF TGTGCCACCAGCAGAGATTCTTCCGCTAGAATCCTCTACGAGCAGTACTTC - TRBJ2-7 TRBV15 -
CASSLGGTGRDTQYF TGTGCCAGCAGCTTGGGGGGGACAGGGCGGGATACGCAGTATTTT TRBD1 TRBJ2-3 TRBV5-4 -